The 2 T cell receptor beta chains below all came from one sample that was sequenced in a study of blood T cell dynamics during melanoma immunotherapy. The time point denotes: week 3, after first cycle of checkpoint inhibitor. Method: immunoSEQ multiplex PCR; TCRdb's copy keeps in-frame clones and lacks some. The sample consists of some 14,000 clones, roughly 85% of them appearing once. The sequencing here drew on blood, taken from a patient treated with checkpoint blockade. These receptors all come from a human donor with melanoma.

The chain is built from TRBV19 and TRBJ2-5; 13 nucleotides line up with TRBD2. The tail of the sequence fits TRBJ2-7 better, so the J call may be wrong. The germline V gene encodes CDR1 LNHDA and CDR2 SQIVND (reference sequence). The CDR3 is made up of 15 amino acids. The DNA for the CDR3 is TGTGCCAGTACAATACGGACTAGCGGGGGCTACGAGCAGTACTTC. Translating gives CASTIRTSGGYEQYF.

This clone showed up just once. As DNA, the CDR3 is TGTGCCAGTAGTTTGCTGGGGGAGACCCAGTACTTC. This encodes CASSLLGETQYF. The chain has TRBV19 and TRBJ2-5; no clear D. Trimming shortened V by 5 bases and J by 5 bases, and 9 bases separated the two germline ends. CDR1 and CDR2 (germline): LNHDA, SQIVND (reference sequence). The CDR3 is made up of 12 amino acids.